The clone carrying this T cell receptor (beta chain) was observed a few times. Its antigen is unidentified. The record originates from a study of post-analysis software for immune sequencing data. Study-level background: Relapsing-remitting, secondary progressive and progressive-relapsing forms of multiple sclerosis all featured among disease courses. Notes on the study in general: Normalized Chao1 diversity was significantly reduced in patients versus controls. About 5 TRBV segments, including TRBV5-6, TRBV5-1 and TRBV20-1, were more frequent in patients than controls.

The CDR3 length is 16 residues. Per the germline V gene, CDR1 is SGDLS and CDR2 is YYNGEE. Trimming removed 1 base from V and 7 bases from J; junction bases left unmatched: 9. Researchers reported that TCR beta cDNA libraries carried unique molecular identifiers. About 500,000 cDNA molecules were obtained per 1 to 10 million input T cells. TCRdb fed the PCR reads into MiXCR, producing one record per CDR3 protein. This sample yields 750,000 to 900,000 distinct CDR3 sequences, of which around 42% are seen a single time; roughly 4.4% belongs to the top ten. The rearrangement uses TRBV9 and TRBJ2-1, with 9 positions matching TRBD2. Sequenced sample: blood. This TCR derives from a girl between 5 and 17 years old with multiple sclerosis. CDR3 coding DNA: TGTGCCAGCAGCGTAAGGGCGGGAGGGGTCTTGAATGAGCAGTTCTTC. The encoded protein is CASSVRAGGVLNEQFF.